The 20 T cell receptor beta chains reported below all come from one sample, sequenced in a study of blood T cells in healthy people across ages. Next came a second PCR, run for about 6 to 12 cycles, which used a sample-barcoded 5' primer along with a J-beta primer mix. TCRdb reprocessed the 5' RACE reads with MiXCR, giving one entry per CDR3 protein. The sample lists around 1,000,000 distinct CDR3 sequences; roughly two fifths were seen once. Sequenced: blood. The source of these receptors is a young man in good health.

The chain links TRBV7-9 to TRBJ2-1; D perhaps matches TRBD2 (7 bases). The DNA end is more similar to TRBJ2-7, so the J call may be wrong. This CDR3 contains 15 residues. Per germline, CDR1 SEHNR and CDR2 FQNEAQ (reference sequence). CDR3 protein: CASSWSGGVYNEQYF. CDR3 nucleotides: TGTGCCAGCAGCTGGTCGGGGGGCGTCTACAATGAGCAGTACTTC.

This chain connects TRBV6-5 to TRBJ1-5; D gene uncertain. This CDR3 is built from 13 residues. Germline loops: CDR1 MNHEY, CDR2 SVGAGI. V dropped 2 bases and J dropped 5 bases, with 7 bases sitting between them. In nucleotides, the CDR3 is TGTGCCAGCAGTTACAGGGTCGATCAGCCCCAGCATTTT. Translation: CASSYRVDQPQHF.

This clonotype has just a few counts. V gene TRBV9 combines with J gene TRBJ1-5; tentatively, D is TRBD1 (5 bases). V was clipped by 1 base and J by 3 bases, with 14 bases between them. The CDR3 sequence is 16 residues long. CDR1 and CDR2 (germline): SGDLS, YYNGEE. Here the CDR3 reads CASSVWGSHYNQPQHF. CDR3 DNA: TGTGCCAGCAGCGTATGGGGGTCCCACTACAATCAGCCCCAGCATTTT.

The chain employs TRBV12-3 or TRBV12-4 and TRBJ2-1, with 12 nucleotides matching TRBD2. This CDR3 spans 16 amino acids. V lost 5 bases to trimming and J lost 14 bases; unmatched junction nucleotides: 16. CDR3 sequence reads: CASSLVSASGGAEKFF. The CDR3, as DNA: TGTGCCAGCAGTCTAGTTTCCGCTAGCGGGGGGGCCGAAAAGTTCTTC.

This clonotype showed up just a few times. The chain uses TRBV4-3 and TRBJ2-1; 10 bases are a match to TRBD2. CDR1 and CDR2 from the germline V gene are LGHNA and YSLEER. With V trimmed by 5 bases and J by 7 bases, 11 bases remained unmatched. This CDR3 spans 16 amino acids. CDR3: CASSTVLAGYMNEQFF. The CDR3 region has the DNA TGCGCCAGCAGCACCGTACTAGCGGGGTATATGAATGAGCAGTTCTTC.

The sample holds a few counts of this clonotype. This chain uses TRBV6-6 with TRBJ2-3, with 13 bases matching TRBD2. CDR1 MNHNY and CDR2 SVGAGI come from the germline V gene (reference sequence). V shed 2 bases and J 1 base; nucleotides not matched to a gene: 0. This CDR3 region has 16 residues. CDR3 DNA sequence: TGTGCCAGCAGTTACGGGACTAGCGGGGGCACAGATACGCAGTATTTT. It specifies CASSYGTSGGTDTQYF.

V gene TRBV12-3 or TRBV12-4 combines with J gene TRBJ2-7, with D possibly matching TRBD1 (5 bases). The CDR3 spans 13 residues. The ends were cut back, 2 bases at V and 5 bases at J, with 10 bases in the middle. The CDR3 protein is CASSLSGSNEQYF. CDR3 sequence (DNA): TGTGCCAGCAGTTTATCAGGGTCAAACGAGCAGTACTTC.

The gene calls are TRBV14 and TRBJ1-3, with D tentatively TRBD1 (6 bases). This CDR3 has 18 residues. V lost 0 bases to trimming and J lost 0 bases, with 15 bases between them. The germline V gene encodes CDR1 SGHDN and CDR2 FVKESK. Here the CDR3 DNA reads TGTGCCAGCAGCCAAGATTGGCGACAGGCCAACTCTGGAAACACCATATATTTT. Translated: CASSQDWRQANSGNTIYF.

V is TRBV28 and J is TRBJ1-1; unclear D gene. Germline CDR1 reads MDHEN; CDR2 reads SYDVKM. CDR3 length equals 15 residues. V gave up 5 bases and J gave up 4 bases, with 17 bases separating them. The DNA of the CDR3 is TGTGCCAGCAGTCCCGGGAGATCCCTAAGCACTGAAGCTTTCTTT. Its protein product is CASSPGRSLSTEAFF.

CDR3 coding DNA: TGTGCCAGCAGCCTCAAGGGGGGCAACACTGAAGCTTTCTTT. This translates into CASSLKGGNTEAFF. This chain connects TRBV12-3 or TRBV12-4 to TRBJ1-1; D is perhaps TRBD1 (6 bases). V lost 6 bases, J lost 2 bases, and 13 bases lay in between. The CDR3 sequence is 14 residues long.

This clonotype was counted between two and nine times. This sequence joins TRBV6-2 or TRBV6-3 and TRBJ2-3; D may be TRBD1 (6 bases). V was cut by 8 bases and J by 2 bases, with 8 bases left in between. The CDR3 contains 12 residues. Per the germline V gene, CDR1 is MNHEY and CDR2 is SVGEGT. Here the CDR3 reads CASGGPTDTQYF. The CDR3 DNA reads TGTGCCAGCGGGGGCCCCACAGATACGCAGTATTTT.

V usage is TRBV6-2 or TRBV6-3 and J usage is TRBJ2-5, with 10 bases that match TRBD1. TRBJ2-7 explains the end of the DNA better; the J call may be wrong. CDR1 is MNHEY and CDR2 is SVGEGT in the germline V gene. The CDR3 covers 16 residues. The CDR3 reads CASSPDTGQGLYEQYF. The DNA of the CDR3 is TGTGCCAGCAGCCCCGATACGGGACAGGGGCTGTACGAGCAGTACTTC.

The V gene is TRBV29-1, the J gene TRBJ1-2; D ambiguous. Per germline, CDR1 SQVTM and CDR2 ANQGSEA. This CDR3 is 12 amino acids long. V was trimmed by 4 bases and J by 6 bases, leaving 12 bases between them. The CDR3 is CSVGDSRNGYTF. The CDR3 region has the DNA TGCAGCGTTGGGGATTCTAGAAATGGCTACACCTTC.

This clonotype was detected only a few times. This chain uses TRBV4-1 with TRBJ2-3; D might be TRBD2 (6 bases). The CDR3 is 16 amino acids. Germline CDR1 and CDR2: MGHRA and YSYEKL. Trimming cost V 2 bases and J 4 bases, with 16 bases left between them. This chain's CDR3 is CASSQTRRGGSDTQYF. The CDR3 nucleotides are TGCGCCAGCAGCCAAACGCGGCGGGGTGGCTCAGATACGCAGTATTTT.

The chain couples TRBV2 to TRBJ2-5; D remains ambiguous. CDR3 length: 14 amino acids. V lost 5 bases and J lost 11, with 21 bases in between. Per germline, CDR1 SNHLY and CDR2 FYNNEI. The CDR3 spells CASSFRPPSYEQYF. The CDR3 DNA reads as TGTGCCAGCAGTTTCCGGCCCCCAAGCTATGAGCAGTACTTC.

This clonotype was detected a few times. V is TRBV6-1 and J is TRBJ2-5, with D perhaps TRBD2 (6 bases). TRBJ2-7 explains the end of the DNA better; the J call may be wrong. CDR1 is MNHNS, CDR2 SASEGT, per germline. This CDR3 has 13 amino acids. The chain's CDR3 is CASTRRGNYEQYF. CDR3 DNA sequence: TGTGCCAGCACAAGGCGGGGTAACTACGAGCAGTACTTC.

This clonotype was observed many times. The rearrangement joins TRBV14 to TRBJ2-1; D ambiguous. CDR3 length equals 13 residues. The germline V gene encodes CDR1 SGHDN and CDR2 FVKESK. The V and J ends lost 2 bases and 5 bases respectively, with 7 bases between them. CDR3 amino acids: CASSQYRNNEQFF. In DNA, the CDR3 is TGTGCCAGCAGCCAATACCGGAACAATGAGCAGTTCTTC. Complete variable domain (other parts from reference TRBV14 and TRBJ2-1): EAGVTQFPSHSVIEKGQTVTLRCDPISGHDNLYWYRRVMGKEIKFLLHFVKESKQDESGMPNNRFLAERTGGTYSTLKVQPAELEDSGVYFCASSQYRNNEQFFGPGTRLTVL.

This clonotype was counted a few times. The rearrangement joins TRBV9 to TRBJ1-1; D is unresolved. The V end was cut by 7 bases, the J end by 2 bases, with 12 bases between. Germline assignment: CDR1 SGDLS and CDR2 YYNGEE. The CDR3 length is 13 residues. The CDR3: CASSASANTEAFF. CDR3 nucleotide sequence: TGTGCCAGCTCGGCCAGCGCTAACACTGAAGCTTTCTTT.

CDR3 DNA: TGTGCCAGCAGCTTAAATACGGCAAGCACTGAAGCTTTCTTT. Amino acid sequence: CASSLNTASTEAFF. The rearrangement joins TRBV7-2 to TRBJ1-1; D uncertain. Germline lookup yields CDR1 SGHTA and CDR2 FQGNSA. The CDR3 is 14 amino acids. Trimming cost V 2 bases and J 4 bases, with 11 bases left between them.

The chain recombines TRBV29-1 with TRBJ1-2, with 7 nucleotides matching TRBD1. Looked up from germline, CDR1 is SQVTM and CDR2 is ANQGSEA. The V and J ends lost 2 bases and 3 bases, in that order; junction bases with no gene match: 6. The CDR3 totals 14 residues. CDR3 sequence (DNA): TGCAGCGTTGAAATGAGGGGGCTCTACTATGGCTACACCTTC. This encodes CSVEMRGLYYGYTF.